This T cell receptor beta chain was captured by sequencing in a study of T-cell reconstitution after alpha-beta-depleted transplantation in children. General study points: Reported findings indicate that, about two months after transplant, alpha-beta T cells came from several hundred expanded clones, which were derived from non-depleted graft cells.

There are 16 residues in the CDR3. V shed 0 bases, J shed 2 bases, and the junction held 7 bases outside the gene matches. Germline V gene sequence: CDR1 DFQATT, CDR2 SNEGSKA (reference sequence). Worth noting for this clonotype: Its antigen is unknown.

TCRbeta library construction was performed incorporating unique molecular identifiers. TCRdb itself ran the PCR reads through MiXCR, one entry per CDR3 protein. This sample has approximately 47,000 distinct CDR3 sequences, with around 53% found just once. The sample consisted of peripheral blood, taken before TCRalphabeta/CD19-depleted stem cell transplant. The sequence was collected from a boy under two years old with SCID, due to receive a stem cell transplant. J is TRBJ2-1 and V is TRBV20-1; TRBD1 aligns across 7 bases. The CDR3 is CSARDIRDSPYNEQFF. The CDR3 DNA reads as TGCAGTGCTAGAGATATAAGGGACAGCCCCTACAATGAGCAGTTCTTC.